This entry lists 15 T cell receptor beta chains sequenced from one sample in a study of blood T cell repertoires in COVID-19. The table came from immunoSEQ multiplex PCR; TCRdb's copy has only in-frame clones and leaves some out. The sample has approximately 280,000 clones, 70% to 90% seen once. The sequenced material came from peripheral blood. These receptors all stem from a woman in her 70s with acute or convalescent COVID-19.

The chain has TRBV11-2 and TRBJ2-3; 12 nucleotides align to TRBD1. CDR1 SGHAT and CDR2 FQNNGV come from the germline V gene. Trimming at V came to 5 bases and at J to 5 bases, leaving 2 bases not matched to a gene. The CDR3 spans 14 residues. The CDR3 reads CASSRDRGQDTQYF. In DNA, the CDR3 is TGTGCCAGCAGCCGGGACAGGGGGCAAGATACGCAGTATTTT.

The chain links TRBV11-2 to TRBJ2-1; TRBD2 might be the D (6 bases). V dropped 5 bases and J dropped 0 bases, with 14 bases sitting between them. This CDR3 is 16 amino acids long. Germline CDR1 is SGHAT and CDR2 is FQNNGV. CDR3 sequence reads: CASSGNRGSSYNEQFF. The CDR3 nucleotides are TGTGCCAGCAGCGGGAACCGGGGGAGCTCCTACAATGAGCAGTTCTTC.

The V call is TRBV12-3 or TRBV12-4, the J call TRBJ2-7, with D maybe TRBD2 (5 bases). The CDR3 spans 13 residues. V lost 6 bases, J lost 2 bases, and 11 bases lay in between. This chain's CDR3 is CASRQTGTYEQYF. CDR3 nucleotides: TGTGCCAGCAGACAGACGGGAACCTACGAGCAGTACTTC.

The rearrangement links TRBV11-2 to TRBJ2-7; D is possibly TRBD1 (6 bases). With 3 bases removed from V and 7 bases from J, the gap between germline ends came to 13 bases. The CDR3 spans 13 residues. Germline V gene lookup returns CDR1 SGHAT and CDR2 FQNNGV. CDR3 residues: CASSLSQGPEQYF. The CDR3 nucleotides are TGTGCCAGCAGCTTGTCACAGGGCCCGGAGCAGTACTTC.

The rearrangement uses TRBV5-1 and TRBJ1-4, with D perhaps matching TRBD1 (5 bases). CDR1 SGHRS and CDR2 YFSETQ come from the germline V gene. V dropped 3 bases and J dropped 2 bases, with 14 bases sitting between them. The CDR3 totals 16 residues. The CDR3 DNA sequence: TGCGCCAGCAGCTCCAATTTGCGGGGCACTAATGAAAAACTGTTTTTT. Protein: CASSSNLRGTNEKLFF. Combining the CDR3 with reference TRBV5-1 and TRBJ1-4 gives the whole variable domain KAGVTQTPRYLIKTRGQQVTLSCSPISGHRSVSWYQQTPGQGLQFLFEYFSETQRNKGNFPGRFSGRQFSNSRSEMNVSTLELGDSALYLCASSSNLRGTNEKLFFGSGTQLSVL.

The CDR3 bases are TGTGCCAGTAGTAAGGGACAGATACCTAATCAGCCCCAGCATTTT. It is translated as CASSKGQIPNQPQHF. The V call is TRBV19, the J call TRBJ1-5; TRBD1 agrees at 7 bases. The trim removed 4 bases at V and 4 bases at J, leaving 7 bases unmatched. This CDR3 has 15 residues. The V gene's germline CDR1 is LNHDA and CDR2 SQIVND (reference sequence). Variable domain in full (rest from reference TRBV19 and TRBJ1-5): DGGITQSPKYLFRKEGQNVTLSCEQNLNHDAMYWYRQDPGQGLRLIYYSQIVNDFQKGDIAEGYSVSREKKESFPLTVTSAQKNPTAFYLCASSKGQIPNQPQHFGDGTRLSIL.

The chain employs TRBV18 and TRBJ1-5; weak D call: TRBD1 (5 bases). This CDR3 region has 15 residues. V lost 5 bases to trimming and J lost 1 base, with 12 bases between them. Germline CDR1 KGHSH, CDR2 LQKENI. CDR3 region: CASSGSTESNQPQHF. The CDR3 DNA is TGTGCCAGCTCAGGTTCGACAGAGAGCAATCAGCCCCAGCATTTT.

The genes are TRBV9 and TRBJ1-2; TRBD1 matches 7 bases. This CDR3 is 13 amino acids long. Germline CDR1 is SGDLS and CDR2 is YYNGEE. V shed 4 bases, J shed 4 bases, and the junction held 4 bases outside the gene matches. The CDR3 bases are TGTGCCAGCAGCCAGGGGGACACCTATGGCTACACCTTC. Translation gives CASSQGDTYGYTF.

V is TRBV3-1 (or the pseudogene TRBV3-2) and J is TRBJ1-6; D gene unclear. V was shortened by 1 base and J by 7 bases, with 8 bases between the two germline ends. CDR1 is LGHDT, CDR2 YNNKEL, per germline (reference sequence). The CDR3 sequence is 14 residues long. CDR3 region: CASSQGTENSPLHF. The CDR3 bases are TGTGCCAGCAGCCAAGGAACAGAGAATTCACCCCTCCACTTT.

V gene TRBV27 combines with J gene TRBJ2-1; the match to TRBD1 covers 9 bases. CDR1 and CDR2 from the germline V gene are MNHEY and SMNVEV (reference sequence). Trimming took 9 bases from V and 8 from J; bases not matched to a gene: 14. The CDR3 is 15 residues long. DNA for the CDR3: TGTGCCAGAATGGGATTACAGGGGGCGAGGGATGAGCAGTTCTTC. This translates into CARMGLQGARDEQFF.

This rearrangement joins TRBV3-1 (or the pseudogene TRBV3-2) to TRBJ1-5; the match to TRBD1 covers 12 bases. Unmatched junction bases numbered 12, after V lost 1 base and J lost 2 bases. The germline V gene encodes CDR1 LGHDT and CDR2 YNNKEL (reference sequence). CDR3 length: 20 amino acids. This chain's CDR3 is CASSQGDVGTGGTGNQPQHF. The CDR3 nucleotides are TGTGCCAGCAGCCAAGGTGATGTCGGGACAGGGGGCACCGGCAATCAGCCCCAGCATTTT.

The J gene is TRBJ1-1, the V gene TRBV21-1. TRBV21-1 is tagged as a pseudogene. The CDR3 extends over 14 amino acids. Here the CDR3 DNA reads TGTGCCAGCAGCTCGGGCGGGGGGAACACTGAAGCTTTCTTT. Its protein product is CASSSGGGNTEAFF.

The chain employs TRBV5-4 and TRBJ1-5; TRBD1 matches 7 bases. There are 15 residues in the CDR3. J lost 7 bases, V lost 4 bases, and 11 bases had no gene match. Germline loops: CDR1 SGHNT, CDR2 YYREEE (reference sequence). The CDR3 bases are TGTGCCAGCAGCCAAGATCAGGGGGAAGGCCAGCCCCAGCATTTT. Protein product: CASSQDQGEGQPQHF.

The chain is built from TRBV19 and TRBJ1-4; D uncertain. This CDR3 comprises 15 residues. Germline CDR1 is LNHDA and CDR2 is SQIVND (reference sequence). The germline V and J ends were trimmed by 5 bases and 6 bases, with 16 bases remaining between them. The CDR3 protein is CASSSVAAGDEKLFF. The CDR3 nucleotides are TGTGCCAGTAGTTCTGTAGCGGCAGGAGATGAAAAACTGTTTTTT.

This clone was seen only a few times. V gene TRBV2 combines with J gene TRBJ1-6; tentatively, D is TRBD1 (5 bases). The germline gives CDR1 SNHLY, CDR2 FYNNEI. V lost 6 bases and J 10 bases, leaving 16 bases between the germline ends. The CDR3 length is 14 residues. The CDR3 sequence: CASSEGTFRSPLHF. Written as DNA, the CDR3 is TGTGCCAGCAGCGAGGGGACTTTCCGATCACCCCTCCACTTT.